This T cell receptor (beta chain) is drawn from a study of T cells after yellow fever vaccination. General study points: A weaker but faster secondary response was observed, peaking on day 5 versus 15. The booster saw the reappearance of most primary-vaccination clones (approximately 97% CD4, around 88% CD8). Of the clonotypes, a small share occurred in both CD4 and CD8 compartments.

From germline, CDR1 is MGHRA and CDR2 YSYEKL. V lost 1 base, J lost 5 bases, and 4 bases stayed unmatched. The CDR3 is made up of 15 amino acids. TCRdb re-derived calls from the 5' RACE reads in MiXCR, one entry per CDR3 protein. This table has some 120,000 distinct CDR3 sequences, roughly 15% appearing once. Notes on this clonotype: Its antigen remains unknown.

Material: CD8+ T cells sorted from PBMCs, obtained 5 days after the yellow fever booster vaccination. The chain recombines TRBV4-1 with TRBJ2-3; 9 bases map to TRBD1. The clonotype originates from a man between 18 and 35 years old who received the YFV17D yellow fever vaccine. The CDR3 nucleotides are TGCGCCAGCAGCCAAGTAAGACAGGGGGTAGATACGCAGTATTTT. Amino acids: CASSQVRQGVDTQYF.